Listed below are T cell receptor beta chains from one sample, sequenced in a study of blood T cell repertoires in COVID-19. Profiling relied on immunoSEQ multiplex PCR, and the TCRdb table lists in-frame clones only, not all of them. The data show approximately 46,000 clones, with approximately 85% seen just once and over 12% held by the top ten. The sample taken for sequencing was peripheral blood. The receptors come from a human donor in a cohort sampled during active COVID-19. The CDR3 runs from the conserved cysteine through the conserved F or W. A D gene is named only where the DNA matches it firmly. Clone size is stated in some rows and not others, as once, few, many or a class when expanded.

j_call | d_call | clone_size | v_call | cdr3_nt | cdr3_aa
TRBJ2-3 | TRBD1 | NA | TRBV7-8 | TGTGCCAGCAGCCACCGGGACAGGGAGCGCGATACGCAGTATTTT | CASSHRDRERDTQYF
TRBJ2-1 | TRBD2 | NA | TRBV20-1 | TGCAGTGCTAGTGAGACTAGCGGATACAATGAGCAGTTCTTC | CSASETSGYNEQFF
TRBJ2-3 | TRBD2 | NA | TRBV5-4 | TGTGCCAGCAGCGGCCGGGACTACGCAGATACGCAGTATTTT | CASSGRDYADTQYF
TRBJ2-3 | NA | NA | TRBV7-2 | TGTGCCAGCAGCCCGCGGTGGAGCACAGATACGCAGTATTTT | CASSPRWSTDTQYF
TRBJ2-3 | TRBD1 | NA | TRBV6-2/TRBV6-3 | TGTGCCAGCAGTTACGACAGGGACCCCTTTAGCACAGATACGCAGTATTTT | CASSYDRDPFSTDTQYF
TRBJ1-6 | NA | medium-sized | TRBV27 | TGTGCCAGCAGTTTGGCCCGGGGTTCACCCCTCCACTTT | CASSLARGSPLHF
TRBJ2-5 | NA | NA | TRBV30 | TGTGCCTGGAGTAATAGTCAAGAGACCCAGTACTTC | CAWSNSQETQYF
TRBJ1-2 | TRBD1 | NA | TRBV4-1 | TGCGCCAGCAGCGCGACGACAGGGGGTTTTTATGGCTACACCTTC | CASSATTGGFYGYTF
TRBJ2-7 | NA | NA | TRBV15 | TGTGCCACCAGCAGAGATCGGGTGCTCTACGAGCAGTACTTC | CATSRDRVLYEQYF
TRBJ2-7 | NA | once | TRBV7-9 | TGTGCCCAACCAACGGGGGAGCAGTACTTC | CAQPTGEQYF
TRBJ2-7 | NA | NA | TRBV10-1 | TGCGCCAGCAGTGGTGGGCCGTCCTACGAGCAGTACTTC | CASSGGPSYEQYF
TRBJ1-3 | TRBD1 | NA | TRBV6-5 | TGTGCCAGCAGTTACCGGACAGGGGGAAACACCATATATTTT | CASSYRTGGNTIYF
TRBJ2-7 | NA | NA | TRBV18 | TGTGCCAGCTCACCAACAGGAGGGTCCTACGAGCAGTACTTC | CASSPTGGSYEQYF